The 9 T cell receptor beta chains below were found in one sample sequenced in a study of chemoradiotherapy in HPV16-positive cancers (dated by TCRdb to between 2020 and 2023). The library was built by means of the immunoSEQ multiplex PCR assay. Not all clones reach the TCRdb copy of this immuneACCESS table, which keeps in-frame sequences only. Checked studies attribute under half of the gap to unresolved V genes and leave the rest unexplained. The sample profile shows roughly 1,500 clones; roughly 70% of them were found once. The top ten clonotypes cover about 9.4% of the sample. The sequences come from tumor tissue, collected from a patient who underwent chemoradiotherapy. Receptors originate from a human donor with HPV-associated anogenital cancer.

This clone was observed once. V usage is TRBV21-1 and J usage is TRBJ2-3; TRBD2, the D gene given by the table, was not confirmed from the DNA. TRBV21-1 counts as a pseudogene. The CDR3 runs to 15 residues. Written as DNA, the CDR3 is TGTGCCAGCAGCCCGCGGACTAGCGGGAGAGATACGCAGTATTTT. Translated, it gives CASSPRTSGRDTQYF.

The chain is built from TRBV5-1 and TRBJ1-4; TRBD1 matches 8 bases. This CDR3 is 17 amino acids long. Trimming removed 0 bases from V and 2 bases from J; junction bases left unmatched: 6. Germline V gene data show CDR1 as SGHRS and CDR2 as YFSETQ. CDR3 protein: CASSLGAGGFTNEKLFF. Written as DNA, the CDR3 is TGCGCCAGCAGCTTGGGAGCAGGGGGCTTTACTAATGAAAAACTGTTTTTT.

The chain couples TRBV12-2 to TRBJ2-3; TRBD1, the D gene given by the table, was not confirmed from the DNA. TRBV12-2 constitutes a pseudogene. The CDR3 has 16 residues. The CDR3 sequence: CASRLVSRQVTDTQYF. CDR3 nucleotides: TGTGCAAGTCGCTTAGTTTCCCGACAGGTAACAGATACGCAGTATTTT.

The chain links TRBV5-1 to TRBJ2-1; the D is unclear. The CDR3 sequence is 15 residues long. The V end lost 0 bases, the J end lost 4 bases, and 11 bases lay between the germline ends. Germline V gene lookup returns CDR1 SGHRS and CDR2 YFSETQ. The CDR3 reads CASSLAETSYNEQFF. CDR3 in DNA: TGCGCCAGCAGCTTGGCCGAGACTTCATACAATGAGCAGTTCTTC.

This clone has a handful of counts. In DNA, the CDR3 is TGTGCCAGCAGACCACAGGGTCGGGAGACCCAGTACTTC. It codes for CASRPQGRETQYF. This chain joins TRBV28 and TRBJ2-5; D is perhaps TRBD1 (6 bases). V was shortened by 6 bases and J by 5 bases, with 13 bases between the two germline ends. Per germline, CDR1 MDHEN and CDR2 SYDVKM. The CDR3 has 13 amino acids.

This clone occurred once. The gene calls are TRBV30 and TRBJ2-1, with unresolved D. CDR1 and CDR2 from the germline V gene are GTSNPN and SVGIG (reference sequence). The CDR3 extends over 14 amino acids. Trimming removed 1 base at V and 3 bases at J, with 10 bases between. The CDR3 here is CAWSGLVRYNEQFF. The DNA of the CDR3 is TGTGCCTGGAGTGGGCTTGTACGCTACAATGAGCAGTTCTTC.

This chain connects TRBV4-2 to TRBJ2-1; D possibly corresponds to TRBD1 (6 bases). Between the trimmed V and J ends, which lost 1 base and 4 bases, there was a span of 8 bases. Germline CDR1 LGHNA, CDR2 YNFKEQ. CDR3 length: 14 residues. CDR3 DNA sequence: TGTGCCAGCAGCCAAGGAGGACAGTACAATGAGCAGTTCTTC. Translated: CASSQGGQYNEQFF.

This sequence joins TRBV28 and TRBJ2-3; 11 nucleotides line up with TRBD2. Looked up from germline, CDR1 is MDHEN and CDR2 is SYDVKM. V lost 8 bases and J lost 5; bases outside the gene matches: 9. The CDR3 has 15 amino acids. The CDR3 DNA sequence: TGTGCCAGCCTTAGCGGGGGGGCGCCTCAAGATACGCAGTATTTT. Translated: CASLSGGAPQDTQYF.

The rearrangement joins TRBV27 to TRBJ1-6; D is unclear. This CDR3 has 11 residues. CDR1 and CDR2 from the germline V gene are MNHEY and SMNVEV (reference sequence). V was clipped by 8 bases and J by 11 bases, with 10 bases between them. The CDR3, as DNA: TGTGCCAGCGGGCCCTTAGCACCCCTCCACTTT. This gives the protein CASGPLAPLHF.